This TCR beta chain was sequenced in a study of T-cell memory formation after mild COVID-19. TCRdb reprocessed the 5' RACE reads via MiXCR and lists one record per CDR3 protein. The table lists under 35,000 distinct CDR3 sequences, 20% to 25% of them singletons, with about 1.5% in the top ten. Trimming left V 0 bases short and J 1 base short, with 7 bases between. Per germline, CDR1 LGHNA and CDR2 YNFKEQ. The CDR3 runs to 16 residues. This clonotype was seen repeatedly, ten times or more. The receptor was derived from an adult who had mild COVID-19 (a few samples of this study predate the infection). Cell type and time point are not known. The sample comprised PBMCs or a T cell subset sorted from them (not recorded which). The chain links TRBV4-2 to TRBJ2-6, with D possibly matching TRBD1 (6 bases). CDR3 coding DNA: TGTGCCAGCAGCCAAGAAGGGGGTTCTGGGGCCAACGTCCTGACTTTC. This codes for CASSQEGGSGANVLTF.